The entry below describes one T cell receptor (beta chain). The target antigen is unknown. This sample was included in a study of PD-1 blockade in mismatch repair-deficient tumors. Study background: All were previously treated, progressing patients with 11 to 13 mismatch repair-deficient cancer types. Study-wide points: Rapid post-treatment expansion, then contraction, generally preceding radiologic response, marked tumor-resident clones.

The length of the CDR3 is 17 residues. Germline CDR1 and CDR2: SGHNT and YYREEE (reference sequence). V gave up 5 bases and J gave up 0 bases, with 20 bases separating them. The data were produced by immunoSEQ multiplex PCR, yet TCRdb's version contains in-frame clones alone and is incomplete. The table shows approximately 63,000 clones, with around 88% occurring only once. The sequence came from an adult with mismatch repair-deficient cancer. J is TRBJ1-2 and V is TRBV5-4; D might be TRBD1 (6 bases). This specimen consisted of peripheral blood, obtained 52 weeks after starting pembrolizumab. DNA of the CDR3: TGTGCCAGCAGACCAACCGGGACACTCGCCCCTAACTATGGCTACACCTTC. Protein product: CASRPTGTLAPNYGYTF.